The 31 T cell receptor beta chains below come from one sample, sequenced in a study of identifying expanded T cells in peripheral blood. Some clones are missing from TCRdb's copy, which holds only in-frame ones; the method was immunoSEQ multiplex PCR. The sample yields roughly 81,000 clones, less than 90% seen once. Sequenced material: blood. These TCRs come from a person aged 18 to 70 in good health.

The chain combines TRBV9 with TRBJ2-3; D is uncertain. Trimming took off 3 bases at V and 0 bases at J, with 11 bases between the two ends. There are 15 residues in the CDR3. Germline V gene lookup returns CDR1 SGDLS and CDR2 YYNGEE. Here the CDR3 DNA reads TGTGCCAGCAGCGAATTCCCTGGGAGCACAGATACGCAGTATTTT. Its translation is CASSEFPGSTDTQYF.

This chain joins TRBV9 and TRBJ1-1; TRBD1 matches 7 bases. Germline V gene sequence: CDR1 SGDLS, CDR2 YYNGEE. The J segment lost 2 bases and the V segment lost 1 base, leaving 5 bases of the junction unmatched. This CDR3 is built from 15 residues. The CDR3 DNA reads as TGTGCCAGCAGCGTAAACAGGGGCGGCAACACTGAAGCTTTCTTT. Translating gives CASSVNRGGNTEAFF.

The chain uses TRBV2 and TRBJ2-3; 10 bases are shared with TRBD2. Germline CDR1 and CDR2: SNHLY and FYNNEI. The CDR3 extends over 16 amino acids. Trimming at V came to 6 bases and at J to 5 bases, leaving 11 bases not matched to a gene. CDR3 sequence: CASRGLAGDRGDTQYF. The CDR3 DNA reads TGTGCCAGCAGGGGCCTAGCGGGAGACCGGGGAGATACGCAGTATTTT.

This clone was seen many times. The V and J genes are TRBV7-2 and TRBJ2-7; D might be TRBD2 (6 bases). The germline V gene has CDR1 SGHTA and CDR2 FQGNSA. The CDR3 consists of 14 residues. V gave up 7 bases and J gave up 2 bases, with 15 bases separating them. The CDR3 region has the DNA TGTGCCAGCACAAATCCTGGCGGGACCTACGAGCAGTACTTC. It specifies CASTNPGGTYEQYF.

The chain has TRBV29-1 and TRBJ1-1, with a tentative D call TRBD1 (5 bases). Trimming took off 4 bases at V and 3 bases at J, with 15 bases between the two ends. The CDR3 contains 14 residues. Germline V CDR1 and CDR2: SQVTM, ANQGSEA. CDR3 in amino acids: CSVAPPQGDTEAFF. In DNA form, the CDR3 reads TGCAGCGTTGCCCCCCCACAAGGGGACACTGAAGCTTTCTTT.

The genes are TRBV28 and TRBJ2-1, with 7 nucleotides matching TRBD1. Germline assignment: CDR1 MDHEN and CDR2 SYDVKM. V gave up 4 bases and J gave up 5 bases; unmatched junction bases: 8. CDR3 size: 15 residues. CDR3 nucleotides: TGTGCCAGCAGTTCGGCCGGGACAGTGGACAATGAGCAGTTCTTC. Encoded protein: CASSSAGTVDNEQFF.

The rearrangement links TRBV6-4 to TRBJ2-3, with TRBD2 matching over 8 bases. This CDR3 region has 13 residues. The V gene's germline CDR1 is MRHNA and CDR2 SNTAGT. J lost 7 bases, V lost 3 bases, and 3 bases had no gene match. CDR3 loop: CASSETSGYTQYF. As DNA, the CDR3 is TGTGCCAGCAGTGAAACTAGCGGTTATACGCAGTATTTT.

V and J are TRBV4-2 and TRBJ1-2; D call uncertain. CDR3 size: 17 residues. Germline CDR1 reads LGHNA; CDR2 reads YNFKEQ. V lost 3 bases, J lost 4 bases, and 21 bases lay in between. DNA of the CDR3: TGTGCCAGCAGCCAGGTGGGCGGCCGTCAAATTACCTATGGCTACACCTTC. This sequence encodes CASSQVGGRQITYGYTF.

The CDR3 reads CASSLWGRQQAEAFF. The DNA of the CDR3 is TGTGCCAGCAGTTTATGGGGCAGGCAACAGGCTGAAGCTTTCTTT. This chain connects TRBV28 to TRBJ1-1, with D possibly TRBD1 on 5 matching bases. The CDR3 runs 15 residues. Trimming removed 0 bases at V and 6 bases at J, with 14 bases between. Germline V lookup: CDR1 MDHEN, CDR2 SYDVKM.

The V and J genes are TRBV19 and TRBJ2-1; D gene unclear. V shed 6 bases and J shed 4 bases, with 16 bases lying between them. This CDR3 region has 15 residues. Germline assignment: CDR1 LNHDA and CDR2 SQIVND (reference sequence). The CDR3 protein is CASSLQEPSYNEQFF. Written as DNA, the CDR3 is TGTGCCAGTAGCCTTCAGGAGCCCTCTTACAATGAGCAGTTCTTC.

This chain uses TRBV2 with TRBJ2-2; D perhaps matches TRBD1 (6 bases). This CDR3 is built from 13 residues. Trimming shortened V by 7 bases and J by 4 bases, and 10 bases separated the two germline ends. The V gene's germline CDR1 is SNHLY and CDR2 FYNNEI. This CDR3 reads CASKRTVTGELFF. In nucleotides, the CDR3 is TGTGCCAGCAAGCGGACAGTCACCGGGGAGCTGTTTTTT.

The J gene is TRBJ2-2, the V gene TRBV30; perhaps D is TRBD1 or TRBD2 (6 bases each). CDR1 GTSNPN and CDR2 SVGIG come from the germline V gene (reference sequence). The ends were cut back, 2 bases at V and 7 bases at J, with 17 bases in the middle. The CDR3 is 15 residues long. This CDR3 is CAWSRGPEGGGELFF. As DNA, the CDR3 is TGTGCCTGGAGTAGGGGCCCAGAGGGGGGCGGGGAGCTGTTTTTT.

In DNA form, the CDR3 reads TGTGCCAGCAAGAGGGGACAGGGAAACACTGAAGCTTTCTTT. Amino acids: CASKRGQGNTEAFF. The chain couples TRBV6-6 to TRBJ1-1; TRBD1 matches 9 bases. The germline V gene has CDR1 MNHNY and CDR2 SVGAGI (reference sequence). This CDR3 region has 14 residues. V shed 7 bases and J 2 bases; nucleotides not matched to a gene: 5.

This clone turned up a few times. The V and J genes are TRBV5-4 and TRBJ2-5, with 8 nucleotides matching TRBD2. CDR1 and CDR2 (germline): SGHNT, YYREEE (reference sequence). Germline trimming cut 3 bases from V and 5 bases from J; bases unmatched to any gene: 9. The CDR3 covers 15 residues. The CDR3 protein is CASSWSNPGGETQYF. CDR3 bases: TGTGCCAGCAGCTGGAGTAACCCGGGGGGGGAGACCCAGTACTTC. The full variable domain, completed using reference TRBV5-4 and TRBJ2-5, is ETGVTQSPTHLIKTRGQQVTLRCSSQSGHNTVSWYQQALGQGPQFIFQYYREEENGRGNFPPRFSGLQFPNYSSELNVNALELDDSALYLCASSWSNPGGETQYFGPGTRLLVL.

The chain recombines TRBV19 with TRBJ2-3; 12 positions match TRBD2. The CDR3 runs to 19 residues. The germline gives CDR1 LNHDA, CDR2 SQIVND (reference sequence). The junction had 13 bases not matched to a gene; V was cut back by 6 bases and J by 0 bases. Written as DNA, the CDR3 is TGTGCCAGTAGCGGTTCACTAGCGGGAGGCCACCCTAGCACAGATACGCAGTATTTT. Translated, it gives CASSGSLAGGHPSTDTQYF.

V usage is TRBV28 and J usage is TRBJ1-2; D is ambiguous. The germline gives CDR1 MDHEN, CDR2 SYDVKM. Trimming left V 6 bases short and J 2 bases short, with 10 bases between. The CDR3 has 13 residues. The CDR3 region has the DNA TGTGCCAGCAGCCAACTCATAAACTATGGCTACACCTTC. Translating gives CASSQLINYGYTF.

This rearrangement joins TRBV19 to TRBJ1-3, with TRBD1 as a possible D gene (6 bases). This CDR3 is 12 amino acids long. Looked up from germline, CDR1 is LNHDA and CDR2 is SQIVND (reference sequence). The CDR3 coding sequence is TGTGCAACAGGGAGCTCTGGAAACACCATATATTTT. Protein product: CATGSSGNTIYF.

The chain recombines TRBV10-3 with TRBJ1-2; tentatively, D is TRBD1 (5 bases). Germline V CDR1 and CDR2: ENHRY, SYGVKD. V dropped 0 bases and J dropped 1 base, with 9 bases sitting between them. The CDR3 is 15 residues long. CDR3 DNA: TGTGCCATCAGTGAGTCGGAGGGGAATAACTATGGCTACACCTTC. Translation gives CAISESEGNNYGYTF.

This clone came up once. The chain combines TRBV4-1 with TRBJ1-2; TRBD1 agrees at 7 bases. Germline V gene sequence: CDR1 MGHRA, CDR2 YSYEKL. CDR3 length equals 15 residues. Trimming cost V 3 bases and J 5 bases; bases outside gene matches: 9. In nucleotides, the CDR3 is TGCGCCAGCAGCCAGGGGCGCGGGACAGAGTATGGCTACACCTTC. It translates to CASSQGRGTEYGYTF.

The chain is built from TRBV25-1 and TRBJ1-2; no reliable D call. The CDR3 sequence is 15 residues long. The germline V gene has CDR1 MGHDK and CDR2 SYGVNS. The V gene lost 4 bases and the J gene lost 8 bases, with 20 bases spanning the gap. The CDR3 DNA follows: TGTGCCAGCAGTGGGGTGGGTCGGCTCGGGAGCGGCTACACCTTC. Its protein product is CASSGVGRLGSGYTF.

The V call is TRBV7-9, the J call TRBJ2-7; TRBD2 aligns across 10 bases. The CDR3 spans 14 residues. Germline loops: CDR1 SEHNR, CDR2 FQNEAQ (reference sequence). The J segment lost 5 bases and the V segment lost 5 bases, leaving 6 bases of the junction unmatched. CDR3 in amino acids: CASSPLAGVDEQYF. The CDR3 DNA reads as TGTGCCAGCAGCCCTCTAGCGGGAGTCGACGAGCAGTACTTC.

The chain uses TRBV27 and TRBJ1-2; D is unresolved. The CDR3 runs 12 residues. Germline CDR1 and CDR2: MNHEY and SMNVEV (reference sequence). V shed 3 bases and J shed 8 bases, with 10 bases lying between them. Here the CDR3 reads CASSFPGRGYTF. The CDR3 DNA reads as TGTGCCAGCAGTTTCCCGGGCCGCGGCTACACCTTC.

This chain links TRBV7-3 with TRBJ1-3; D is ambiguous. V lost 0 bases and J lost 4, with 10 bases in between. Germline loops: CDR1 SGHTA, CDR2 FQGTGA. This CDR3 has 15 amino acids. The CDR3 DNA reads as TGTGCCAGCAGCTTAACGCCCGGAAAAGGAAACACCATATATTTT. The encoded protein is CASSLTPGKGNTIYF. Together with reference TRBV7-3 and TRBJ1-3, the CDR3 gives the full variable domain: GAGVSQTPSNKVTEKGKYVELRCDPISGHTALYWYRQSLGQGPEFLIYFQGTGAADDSGLPNDRFFAVRPEGSVSTLKIQRTERGDSAVYLCASSLTPGKGNTIYFGEGSWLTVV.

V usage is TRBV5-1 and J usage is TRBJ2-5, with 11 bases lining up with TRBD2. Trimming cost V 4 bases and J 2 bases; bases outside gene matches: 4. Germline V CDR1 and CDR2: SGHRS, YFSETQ. This CDR3 spans 15 amino acids. DNA for the CDR3: TGCGCCAGCAGCGCCGGGACTAGCGGACAAGAGACCCAGTACTTC. It specifies CASSAGTSGQETQYF.

This chain joins TRBV6-5 and TRBJ2-5; D call uncertain. This CDR3 comprises 12 residues. Between the trimmed V and J ends, which lost 2 bases and 4 bases, there was a span of 5 bases. The V gene's germline CDR1 is MNHEY and CDR2 SVGAGI. This chain's CDR3 is CASSYDRETQYF. The CDR3 DNA reads TGTGCCAGCAGTTACGACCGAGAGACCCAGTACTTC.

The chain is built from TRBV27 and TRBJ2-1; 14 bases line up with TRBD2. The CDR3 has 16 amino acids. Germline values: CDR1 MNHEY, CDR2 SMNVEV (reference sequence). The V and J ends lost 5 bases and 10 bases, in that order; junction bases with no gene match: 10. This CDR3 reads CASSPRGTSGSGEQFF. Written as DNA, the CDR3 is TGTGCCAGCAGTCCTCGAGGGACTAGCGGGAGCGGGGAGCAGTTCTTC.

V gene TRBV28 combines with J gene TRBJ2-3; TRBD2 matches 9 bases. Germline-derived CDR1 and CDR2 are MDHEN and SYDVKM. The CDR3 is 15 amino acids. V trimming: 5 bases; J trimming: 5 bases; junction bases outside the gene matches: 8. CDR3 protein: CASSPQRAGGDTQYF. For the CDR3, the DNA is TGTGCCAGCAGTCCCCAGCGAGCGGGAGGAGATACGCAGTATTTT.

A few counts support this clone. The genes are TRBV9 and TRBJ1-3, with a tentative D call TRBD1 (5 bases). This CDR3 has 15 amino acids. Trimming left V 4 bases short and J 2 bases short, with 13 bases between. Germline lookup yields CDR1 SGDLS and CDR2 YYNGEE. CDR3 DNA sequence: TGTGCCAGCAGCTCCAGGGAGATCGCTGGAAACACCATATATTTT. Protein: CASSSREIAGNTIYF.

This sequence joins TRBV5-3 and TRBJ2-1; the match to TRBD2 covers 8 bases. TRBV5-3 is flagged as an ORF with uncertain function. V lost 8 bases and J lost 6; bases outside the gene matches: 10. This CDR3 spans 14 amino acids. The CDR3 protein is CASTSGRPLNEQFF. Written as DNA, the CDR3 is TGTGCCAGCACCAGCGGGAGACCTCTCAATGAGCAGTTCTTC.

Note on this clone: A junction end diverges from the germline sequence, so it may reflect a read error. The chain has TRBV5-3 and TRBJ2-7; D could derive from TRBD1 or TRBD2 (5 bases each). TRBV5-3 is sorted into the ORF group, with uncertain function. There are 13 residues in the CDR3. CDR3 in DNA: TGTGCCAGCAGCTTGGGACCCGTATCCGAGCAGTACTTC. As protein: CASSLGPVSEQYF.

This clone was seen only once. The gene calls are TRBV6-6 and TRBJ1-5; TRBD1 matches 7 bases. Germline V gives CDR1 MNHNY, CDR2 SVGAGI (reference sequence). J lost 4 bases, V lost 5 bases, and 2 bases had no gene match. The CDR3 consists of 13 residues. This CDR3 reads CASSTQGNQPQHF. The DNA for the CDR3 is TGTGCCAGCAGTACACAGGGGAATCAGCCCCAGCATTTT.